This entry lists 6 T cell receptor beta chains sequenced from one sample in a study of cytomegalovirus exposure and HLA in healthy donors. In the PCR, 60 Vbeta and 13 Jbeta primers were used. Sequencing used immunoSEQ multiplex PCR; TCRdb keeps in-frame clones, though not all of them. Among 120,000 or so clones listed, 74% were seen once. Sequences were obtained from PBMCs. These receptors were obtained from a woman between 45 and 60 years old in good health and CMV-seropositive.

The CDR3 loop reads CASNTGSQPEAFF. DNA for the CDR3: TGTGCCAGCAATACAGGGTCCCAGCCTGAAGCTTTCTTT. This chain links TRBV6-1 with TRBJ1-1; TRBD1 might be the D (6 bases). In germline, CDR1 is MNHNS, CDR2 SASEGT. Trimming shortened V by 7 bases and J by 6 bases, and 15 bases separated the two germline ends. This CDR3 region has 13 residues.

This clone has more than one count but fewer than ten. The CDR3 sequence: CASSHQGASGNQPQHF. Written as DNA, the CDR3 is TGTGCCAGTAGTCATCAGGGGGCTTCTGGCAATCAGCCCCAGCATTTT. The chain recombines TRBV19 with TRBJ1-5; 8 positions agree with TRBD1. With V trimmed by 5 bases and J by 2 bases, 8 bases remained unmatched. Germline V gives CDR1 LNHDA, CDR2 SQIVND (reference sequence). The CDR3 has 16 amino acids.

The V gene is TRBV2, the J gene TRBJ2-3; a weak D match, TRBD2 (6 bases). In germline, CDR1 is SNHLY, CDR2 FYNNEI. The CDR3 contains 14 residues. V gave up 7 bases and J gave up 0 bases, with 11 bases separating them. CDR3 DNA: TGTGCCAGCAAAAGGAGCGGGAGCACAGATACGCAGTATTTT. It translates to CASKRSGSTDTQYF.

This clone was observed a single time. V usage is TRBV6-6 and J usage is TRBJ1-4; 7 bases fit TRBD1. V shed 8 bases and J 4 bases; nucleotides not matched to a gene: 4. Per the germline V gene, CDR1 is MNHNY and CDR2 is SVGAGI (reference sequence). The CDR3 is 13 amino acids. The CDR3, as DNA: TGTGCCAGCCAGGGGGACCGTAATGAAAAACTGTTTTTT. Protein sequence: CASQGDRNEKLFF.

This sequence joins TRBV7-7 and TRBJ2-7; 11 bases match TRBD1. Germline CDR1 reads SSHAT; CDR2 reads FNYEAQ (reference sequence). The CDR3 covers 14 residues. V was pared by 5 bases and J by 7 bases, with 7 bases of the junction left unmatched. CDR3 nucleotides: TGTGCCAGCAGCGCAGGACAGGGGGCGCAGGAGCAGTACTTC. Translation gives CASSAGQGAQEQYF. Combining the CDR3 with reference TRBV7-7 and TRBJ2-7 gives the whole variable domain GAGVSQSPRYKVTKRGQDVTLRCDPISSHATLYWYQQALGQGPEFLTYFNYEAQPDKSGLPSDRFSAERPEGSISTLTIQRTEQRDSAMYRCASSAGQGAQEQYFGPGTRLTVT.

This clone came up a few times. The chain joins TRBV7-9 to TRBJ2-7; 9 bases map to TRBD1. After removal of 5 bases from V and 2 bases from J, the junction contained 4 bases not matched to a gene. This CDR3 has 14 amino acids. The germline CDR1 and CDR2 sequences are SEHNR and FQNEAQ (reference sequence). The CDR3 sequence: CASSTGQGTYEQYF. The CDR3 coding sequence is TGTGCCAGCAGCACGGGACAGGGAACCTACGAGCAGTACTTC.